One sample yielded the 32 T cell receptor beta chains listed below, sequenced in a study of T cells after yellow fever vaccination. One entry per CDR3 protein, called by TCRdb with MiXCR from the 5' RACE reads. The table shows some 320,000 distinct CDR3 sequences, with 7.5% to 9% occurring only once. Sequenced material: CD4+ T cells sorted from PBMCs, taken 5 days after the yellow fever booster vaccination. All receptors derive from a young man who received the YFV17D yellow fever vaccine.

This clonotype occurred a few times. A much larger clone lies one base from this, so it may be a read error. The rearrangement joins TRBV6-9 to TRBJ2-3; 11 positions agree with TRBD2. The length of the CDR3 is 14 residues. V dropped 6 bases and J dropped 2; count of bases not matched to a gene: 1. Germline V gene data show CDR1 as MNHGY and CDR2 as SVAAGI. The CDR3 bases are TGTGCCAGCAGGACTAGCGGGGTCACAGATACGCAGTATTTT. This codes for CASRTSGVTDTQYF.

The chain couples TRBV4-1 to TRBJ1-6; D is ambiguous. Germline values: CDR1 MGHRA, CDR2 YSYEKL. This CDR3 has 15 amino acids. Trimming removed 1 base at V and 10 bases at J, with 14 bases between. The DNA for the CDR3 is TGCGCCAGCAGCCAAGGGCGGACGAACGGGTCACCCCTCCACTTT. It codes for CASSQGRTNGSPLHF.

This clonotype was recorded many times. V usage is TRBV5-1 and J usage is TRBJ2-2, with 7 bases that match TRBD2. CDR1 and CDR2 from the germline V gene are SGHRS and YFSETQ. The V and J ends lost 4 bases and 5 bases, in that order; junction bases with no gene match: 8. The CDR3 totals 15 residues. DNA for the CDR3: TGCGCCAGCAGCCCCGGGGAGCGGGGAACCGGGGAGCTGTTTTTT. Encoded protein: CASSPGERGTGELFF.

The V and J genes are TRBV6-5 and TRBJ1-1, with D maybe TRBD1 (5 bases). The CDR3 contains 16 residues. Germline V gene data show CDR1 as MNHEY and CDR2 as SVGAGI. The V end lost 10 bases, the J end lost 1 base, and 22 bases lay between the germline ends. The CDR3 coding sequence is TGTGCCACCTTCCTCTTTCCCGGGGCGAGGAACACTGAAGCTTTCTTT. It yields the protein CATFLFPGARNTEAFF.

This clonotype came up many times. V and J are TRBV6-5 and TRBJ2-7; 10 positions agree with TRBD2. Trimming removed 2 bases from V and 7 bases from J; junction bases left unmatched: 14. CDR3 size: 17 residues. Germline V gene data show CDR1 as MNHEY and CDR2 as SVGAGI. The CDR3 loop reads CASSYRGLAGDRIEQYF. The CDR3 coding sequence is TGTGCCAGCAGTTACCGCGGGCTAGCGGGGGATCGGATTGAGCAGTACTTC.

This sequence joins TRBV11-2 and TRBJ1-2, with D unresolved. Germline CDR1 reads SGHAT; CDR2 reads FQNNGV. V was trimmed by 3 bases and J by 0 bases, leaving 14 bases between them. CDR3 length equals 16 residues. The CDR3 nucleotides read TGTGCCAGCAGCTTGCAAATCGCGGAAGCTAACTATGGCTACACCTTC. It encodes CASSLQIAEANYGYTF.

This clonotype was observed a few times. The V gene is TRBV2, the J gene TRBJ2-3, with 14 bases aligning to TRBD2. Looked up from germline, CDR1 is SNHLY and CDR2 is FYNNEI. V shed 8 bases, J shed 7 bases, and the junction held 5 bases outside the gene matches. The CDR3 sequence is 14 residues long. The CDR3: CASGGTSGGNTQYF. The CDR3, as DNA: TGTGCCAGCGGAGGGACTAGCGGGGGAAATACGCAGTATTTT.

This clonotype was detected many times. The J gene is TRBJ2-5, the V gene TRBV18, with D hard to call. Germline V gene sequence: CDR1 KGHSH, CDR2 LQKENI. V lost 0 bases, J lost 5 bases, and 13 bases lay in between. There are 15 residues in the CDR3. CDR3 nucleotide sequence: TGTGCCAGCTCACCACCCGATACCGGTGGGGAGACCCAGTACTTC. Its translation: CASSPPDTGGETQYF.

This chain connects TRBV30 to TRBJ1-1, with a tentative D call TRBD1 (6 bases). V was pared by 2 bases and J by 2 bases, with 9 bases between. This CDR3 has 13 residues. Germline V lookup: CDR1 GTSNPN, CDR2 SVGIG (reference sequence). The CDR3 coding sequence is TGTGCCTGGAGTTGGGGGGGCAACACTGAAGCTTTCTTT. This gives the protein CAWSWGGNTEAFF.

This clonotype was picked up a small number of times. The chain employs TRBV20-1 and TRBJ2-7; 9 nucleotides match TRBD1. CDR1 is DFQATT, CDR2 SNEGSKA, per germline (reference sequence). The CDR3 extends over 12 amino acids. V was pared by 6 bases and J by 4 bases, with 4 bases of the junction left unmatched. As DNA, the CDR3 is TGCAGTGCCACGACAGGGGGGTACGAGCAGTACTTC. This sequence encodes CSATTGGYEQYF.

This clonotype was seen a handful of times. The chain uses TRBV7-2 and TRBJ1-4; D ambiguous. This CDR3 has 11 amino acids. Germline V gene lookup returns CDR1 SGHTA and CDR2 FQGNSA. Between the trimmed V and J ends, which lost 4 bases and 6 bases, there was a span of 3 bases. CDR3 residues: CASSSYEKLFF. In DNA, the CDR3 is TGTGCCAGCAGCTCCTATGAAAAACTGTTTTTT.

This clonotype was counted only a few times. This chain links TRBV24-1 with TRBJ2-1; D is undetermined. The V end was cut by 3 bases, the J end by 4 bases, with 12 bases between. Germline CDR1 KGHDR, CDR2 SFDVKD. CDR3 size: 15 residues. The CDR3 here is CATSDPTVGYNEQFF. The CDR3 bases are TGTGCCACCAGTGATCCAACAGTGGGGTACAATGAGCAGTTCTTC.

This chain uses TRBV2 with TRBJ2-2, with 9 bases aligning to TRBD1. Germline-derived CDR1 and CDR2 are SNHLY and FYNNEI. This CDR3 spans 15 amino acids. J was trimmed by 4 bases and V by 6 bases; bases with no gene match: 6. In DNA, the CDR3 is TGTGCCAGCAGCTGGGACAGGGTGTCCACCGGGGAGCTGTTTTTT. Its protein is CASSWDRVSTGELFF.

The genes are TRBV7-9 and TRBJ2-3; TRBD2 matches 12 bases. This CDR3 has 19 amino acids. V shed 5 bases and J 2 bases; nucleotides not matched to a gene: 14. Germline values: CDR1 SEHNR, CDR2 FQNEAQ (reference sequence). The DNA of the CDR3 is TGTGCCAGCAGCCACCCCACACGACTAGCGGGGGACTCCACAGATACGCAGTATTTT. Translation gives CASSHPTRLAGDSTDTQYF. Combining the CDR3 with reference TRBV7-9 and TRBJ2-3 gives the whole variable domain DTGVSQNPRHKITKRGQNVTFRCDPISEHNRLYWYRQTLGQGPEFLTYFQNEAQLEKSRLLSDRFSAERPKGSFSTLEIQRTEQGDSAMYLCASSHPTRLAGDSTDTQYFGPGTRLTVL.

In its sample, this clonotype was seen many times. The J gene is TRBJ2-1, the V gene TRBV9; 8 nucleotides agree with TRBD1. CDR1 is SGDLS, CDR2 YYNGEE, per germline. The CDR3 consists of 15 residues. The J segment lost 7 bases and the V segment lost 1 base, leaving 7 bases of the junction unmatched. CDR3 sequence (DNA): TGTGCCAGCAGCGTAATGGGACAGGCAATTAATGAGCAGTTCTTC. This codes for CASSVMGQAINEQFF.

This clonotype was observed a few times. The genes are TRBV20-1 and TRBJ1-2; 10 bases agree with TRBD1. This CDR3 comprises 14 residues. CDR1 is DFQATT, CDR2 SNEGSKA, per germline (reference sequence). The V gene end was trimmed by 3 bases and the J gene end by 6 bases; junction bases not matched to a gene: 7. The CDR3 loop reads CSASRDRGENGYTF. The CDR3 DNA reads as TGCAGTGCTAGCCGGGACAGGGGAGAAAATGGCTACACCTTC.

The CDR3 region has the DNA TGTGCCAGCAGCTGGGGGGTCACAGATACGCAGTATTTT. Its translation: CASSWGVTDTQYF. The rearrangement joins TRBV11-2 to TRBJ2-3; possibly TRBD2 for D (6 bases). V was shortened by 4 bases and J by 2 bases, with 7 bases between the two germline ends. The CDR3 is made up of 13 amino acids. Germline lookup yields CDR1 SGHAT and CDR2 FQNNGV.

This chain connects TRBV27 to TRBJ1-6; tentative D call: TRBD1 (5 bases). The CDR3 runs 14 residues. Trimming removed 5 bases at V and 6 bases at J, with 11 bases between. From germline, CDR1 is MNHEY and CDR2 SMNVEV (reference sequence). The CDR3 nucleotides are TGTGCCAGCAGTGCCCCAGGGTTTAATTCACCCCTCCACTTT. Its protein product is CASSAPGFNSPLHF.

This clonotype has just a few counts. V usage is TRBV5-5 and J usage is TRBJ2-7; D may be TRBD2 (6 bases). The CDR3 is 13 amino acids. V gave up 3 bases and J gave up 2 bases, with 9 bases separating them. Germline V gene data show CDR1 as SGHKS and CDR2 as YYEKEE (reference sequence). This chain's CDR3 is CASSSWGAYEQYF. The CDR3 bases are TGTGCCAGCAGCTCCTGGGGGGCCTACGAGCAGTACTTC. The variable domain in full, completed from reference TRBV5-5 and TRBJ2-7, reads DAGVTQSPTHLIKTRGQQVTLRCSPISGHKSVSWYQQVLGQGPQFIFQYYEKEERGRGNFPDRFSARQFPNYSSELNVNALLLGDSALYLCASSSWGAYEQYFGPGTRLTVT.

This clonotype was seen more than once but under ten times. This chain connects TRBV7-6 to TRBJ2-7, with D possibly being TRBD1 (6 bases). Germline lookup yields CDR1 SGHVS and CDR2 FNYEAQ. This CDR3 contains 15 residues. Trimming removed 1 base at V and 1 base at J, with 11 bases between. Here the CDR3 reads CASSLGRTGSYEQYF. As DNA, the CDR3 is TGTGCCAGCAGCTTAGGGAGAACAGGGTCCTACGAGCAGTACTTC.

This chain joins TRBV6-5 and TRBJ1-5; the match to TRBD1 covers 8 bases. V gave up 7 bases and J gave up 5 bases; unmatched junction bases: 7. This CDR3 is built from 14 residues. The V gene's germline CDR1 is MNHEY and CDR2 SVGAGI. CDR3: CASNDRGPDQPQHF. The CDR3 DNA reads TGTGCCAGCAACGACAGGGGCCCTGATCAGCCCCAGCATTTT.

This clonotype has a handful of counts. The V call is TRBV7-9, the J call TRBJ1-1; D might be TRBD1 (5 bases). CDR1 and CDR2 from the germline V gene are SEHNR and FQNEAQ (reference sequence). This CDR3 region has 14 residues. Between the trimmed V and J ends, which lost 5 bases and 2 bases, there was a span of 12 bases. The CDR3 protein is CASSTQGANTEAFF. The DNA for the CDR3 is TGTGCCAGCAGCACGCAGGGCGCTAACACTGAAGCTTTCTTT.

The CDR3 nucleotides read TGTGCCAGCTCACCACCTAGCGGGGGTTACAATGAGCAGTTCTTC. It yields the protein CASSPPSGGYNEQFF. The rearrangement uses TRBV18 and TRBJ2-1, with 9 bases that match TRBD2. This CDR3 region has 15 residues. Germline values: CDR1 KGHSH, CDR2 LQKENI. J was trimmed by 4 bases and V by 0 bases; bases with no gene match: 1.

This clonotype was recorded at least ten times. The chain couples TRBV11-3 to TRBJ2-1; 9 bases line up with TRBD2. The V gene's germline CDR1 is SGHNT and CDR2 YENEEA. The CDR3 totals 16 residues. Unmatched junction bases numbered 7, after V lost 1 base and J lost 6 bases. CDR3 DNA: TGTGCCAGCAGCTTAGTCGGCGGGGGGGCCGGCAATGAGCAGTTCTTC. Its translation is CASSLVGGGAGNEQFF.

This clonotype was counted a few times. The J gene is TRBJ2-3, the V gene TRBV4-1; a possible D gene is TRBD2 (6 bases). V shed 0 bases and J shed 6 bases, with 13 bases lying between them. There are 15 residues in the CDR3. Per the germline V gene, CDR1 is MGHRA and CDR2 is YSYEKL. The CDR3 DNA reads TGCGCCAGCAGCCAAGAGGAAGCGGGTTGGGATACGCAGTATTTT. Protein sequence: CASSQEEAGWDTQYF.

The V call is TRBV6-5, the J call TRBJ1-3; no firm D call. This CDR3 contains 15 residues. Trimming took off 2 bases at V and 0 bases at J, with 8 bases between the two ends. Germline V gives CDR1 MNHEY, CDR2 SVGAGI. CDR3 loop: CASSYRTDSGNTIYF. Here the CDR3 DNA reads TGTGCCAGCAGTTACCGCACCGACTCTGGAAACACCATATATTTT.

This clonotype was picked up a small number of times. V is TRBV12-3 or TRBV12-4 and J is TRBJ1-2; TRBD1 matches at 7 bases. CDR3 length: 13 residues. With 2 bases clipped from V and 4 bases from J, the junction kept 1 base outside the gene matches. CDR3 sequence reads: CASSLKGAYGYTF. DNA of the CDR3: TGTGCCAGCAGTTTAAAGGGGGCCTATGGCTACACCTTC.

CDR3 region: CASSNQYTGELFF. The CDR3 DNA sequence: TGTGCCAGCAGTAATCAGTACACCGGGGAGCTGTTTTTT. The genes are TRBV6-2 or TRBV6-3 and TRBJ2-2, with D unclear. With 5 bases removed from V and 3 bases from J, the gap between germline ends came to 7 bases. This CDR3 contains 13 residues. CDR1 is MNHEY and CDR2 is SVGEGT in the germline V gene.

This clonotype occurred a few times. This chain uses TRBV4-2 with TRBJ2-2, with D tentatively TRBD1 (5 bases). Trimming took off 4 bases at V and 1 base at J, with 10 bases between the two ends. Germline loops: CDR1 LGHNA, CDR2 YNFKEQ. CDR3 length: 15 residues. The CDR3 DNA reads TGTGCCAGCAGCCGCCCCCAGGGGAACACCGGGGAGCTGTTTTTT. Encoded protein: CASSRPQGNTGELFF.

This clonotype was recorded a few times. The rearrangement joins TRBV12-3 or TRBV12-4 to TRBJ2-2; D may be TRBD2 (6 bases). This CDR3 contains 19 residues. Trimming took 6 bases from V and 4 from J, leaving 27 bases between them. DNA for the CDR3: TGTGCCAGCAGCCGCCGGGCAGCGGGTCACACCGTGGGCACCGGGGAGCTGTTTTTT. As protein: CASSRRAAGHTVGTGELFF.

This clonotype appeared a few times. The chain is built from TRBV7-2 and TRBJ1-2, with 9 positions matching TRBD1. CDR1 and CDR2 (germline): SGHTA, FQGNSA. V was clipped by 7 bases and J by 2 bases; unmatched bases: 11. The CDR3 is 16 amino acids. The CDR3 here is CASNRQGGTLNYGYTF. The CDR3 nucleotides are TGTGCCAGCAACCGACAGGGGGGGACCTTAAACTATGGCTACACCTTC. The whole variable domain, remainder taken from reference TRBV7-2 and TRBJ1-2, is GAGVSQSPSNKVTEKGKDVELRCDPISGHTALYWYRQSLGQGLEFLIYFQGNSAPDKSGLPSDRFSAERTGGSVSTLTIQRTQQEDSAVYLCASNRQGGTLNYGYTFGSGTRLTVV.

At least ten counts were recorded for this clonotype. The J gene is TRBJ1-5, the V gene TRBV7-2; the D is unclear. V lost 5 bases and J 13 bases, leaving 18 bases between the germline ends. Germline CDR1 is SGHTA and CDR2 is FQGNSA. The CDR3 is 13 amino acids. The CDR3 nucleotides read TGTGCCAGCAGCAGCATTGGCGGAGCCTATCAGCATTTT. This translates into CASSSIGGAYQHF.